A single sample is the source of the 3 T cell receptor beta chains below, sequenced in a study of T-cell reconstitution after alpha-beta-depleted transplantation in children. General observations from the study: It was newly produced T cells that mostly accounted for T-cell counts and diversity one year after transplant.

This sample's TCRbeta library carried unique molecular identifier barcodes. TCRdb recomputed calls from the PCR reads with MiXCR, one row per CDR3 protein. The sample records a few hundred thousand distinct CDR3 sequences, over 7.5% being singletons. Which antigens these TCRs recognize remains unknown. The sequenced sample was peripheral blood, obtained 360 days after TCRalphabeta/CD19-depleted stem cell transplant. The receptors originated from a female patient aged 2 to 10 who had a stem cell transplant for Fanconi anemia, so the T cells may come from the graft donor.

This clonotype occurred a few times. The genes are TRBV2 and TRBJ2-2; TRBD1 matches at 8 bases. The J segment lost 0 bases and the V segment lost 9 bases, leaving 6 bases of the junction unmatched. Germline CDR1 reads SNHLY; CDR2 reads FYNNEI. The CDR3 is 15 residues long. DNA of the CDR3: TGTGCCAGTTCAGGGGGCCGGACGAACACCGGGGAGCTGTTTTTT. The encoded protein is CASSGGRTNTGELFF.

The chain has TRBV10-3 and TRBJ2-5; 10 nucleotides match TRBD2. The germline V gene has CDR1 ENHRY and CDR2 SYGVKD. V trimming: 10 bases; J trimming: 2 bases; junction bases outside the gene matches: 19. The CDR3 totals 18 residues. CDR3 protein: CATLNSGGAPGTQETQYF. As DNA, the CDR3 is TGTGCCACCCTCAACAGCGGGGGGGCACCGGGCACGCAAGAGACCCAGTACTTC.

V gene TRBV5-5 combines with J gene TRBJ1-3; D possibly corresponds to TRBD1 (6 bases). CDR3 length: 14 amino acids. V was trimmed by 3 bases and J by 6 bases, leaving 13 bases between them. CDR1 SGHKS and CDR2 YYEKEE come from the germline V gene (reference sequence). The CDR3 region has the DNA TGTGCCAGCAGCTCGCAGGGGTCCCTAAACACCATATATTTT. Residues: CASSSQGSLNTIYF.